This T cell receptor beta chain is drawn from a study of patients and donors after allogeneic stem cell transplantation. TCRdb independently ran MiXCR on the RT-PCR reads; one entry per CDR3 protein. The data contain about 90,000 distinct CDR3 sequences, around 46% of them seen just once; the ten biggest clones take up about 64%. This CDR3 contains 15 residues. CDR1 and CDR2 from the germline V gene are MDHEN and SYDVKM. V gave up 6 bases and J gave up 3 bases, with 15 bases separating them. This clonotype occurred a few times. Sequencing was carried out using blood, either unsorted or a sorted T cell fraction (not recorded which). The chain has TRBV28 and TRBJ1-5; D may be TRBD1 (6 bases). The sequence was collected from a human donor who was either an allogeneic HSCT recipient or a stem cell or donor lymphocyte infusion donor (not recorded which). It is not recorded whose cells these are; they may come from a transplant donor. CDR3: CASSYTGSDNQPQHF. CDR3 DNA sequence: TGTGCCAGCAGCTACACAGGGTCGGACAATCAGCCCCAGCATTTT.